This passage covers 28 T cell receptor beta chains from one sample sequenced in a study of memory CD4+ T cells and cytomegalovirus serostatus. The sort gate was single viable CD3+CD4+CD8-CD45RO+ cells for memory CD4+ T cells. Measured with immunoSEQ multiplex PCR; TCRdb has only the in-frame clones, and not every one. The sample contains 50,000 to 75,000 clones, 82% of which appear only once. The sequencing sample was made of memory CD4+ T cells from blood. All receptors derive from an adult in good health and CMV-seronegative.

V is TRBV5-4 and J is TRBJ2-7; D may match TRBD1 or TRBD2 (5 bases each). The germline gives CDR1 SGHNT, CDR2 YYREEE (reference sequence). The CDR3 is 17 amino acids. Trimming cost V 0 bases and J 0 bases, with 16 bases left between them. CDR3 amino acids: CASSLDRGGPSSYEQYF. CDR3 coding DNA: TGTGCCAGCAGCTTGGATAGGGGCGGGCCAAGCTCCTACGAGCAGTACTTC.

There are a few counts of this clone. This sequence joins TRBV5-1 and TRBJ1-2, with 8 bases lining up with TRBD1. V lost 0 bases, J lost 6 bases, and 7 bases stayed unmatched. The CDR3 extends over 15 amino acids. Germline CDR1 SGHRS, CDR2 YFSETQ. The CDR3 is CASSLGDRGVDGYTF. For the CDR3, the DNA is TGCGCCAGCAGCTTGGGTGACAGGGGTGTAGATGGCTACACCTTC.

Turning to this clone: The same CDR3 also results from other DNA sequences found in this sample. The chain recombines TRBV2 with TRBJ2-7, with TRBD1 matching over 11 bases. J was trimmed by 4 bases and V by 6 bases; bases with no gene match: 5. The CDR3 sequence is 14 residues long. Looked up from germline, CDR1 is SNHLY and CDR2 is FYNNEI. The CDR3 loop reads CASRSGTGGYEQYF. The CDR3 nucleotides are TGTGCCAGCAGGTCCGGGACAGGGGGATACGAGCAGTACTTC.

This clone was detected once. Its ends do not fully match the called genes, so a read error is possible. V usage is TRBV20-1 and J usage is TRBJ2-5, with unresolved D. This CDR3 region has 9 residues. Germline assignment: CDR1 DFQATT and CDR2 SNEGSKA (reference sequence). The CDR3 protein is CSAPELRHF. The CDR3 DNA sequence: TGCAGTGCCCCGGAACTGCGACACTTC.

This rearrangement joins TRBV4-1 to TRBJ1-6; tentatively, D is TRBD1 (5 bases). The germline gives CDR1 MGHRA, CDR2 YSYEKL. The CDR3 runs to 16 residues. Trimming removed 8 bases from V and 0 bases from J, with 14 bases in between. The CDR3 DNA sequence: TGCGCCAGCCGGCCAGGGTTGCTCTCCTATAATTCACCCCTCCACTTT. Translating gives CASRPGLLSYNSPLHF.

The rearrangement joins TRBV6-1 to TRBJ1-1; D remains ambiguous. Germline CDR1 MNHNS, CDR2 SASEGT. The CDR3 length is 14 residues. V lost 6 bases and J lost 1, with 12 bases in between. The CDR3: CASSRLTGNTEAFF. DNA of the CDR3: TGTGCCAGCAGCCGACTGACGGGGAACACTGAAGCTTTCTTT.

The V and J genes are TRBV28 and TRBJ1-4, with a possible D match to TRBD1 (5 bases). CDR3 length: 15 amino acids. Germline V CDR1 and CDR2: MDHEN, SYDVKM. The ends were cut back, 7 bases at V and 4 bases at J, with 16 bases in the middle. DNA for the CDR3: TGTGCCAGCACCCGCGGGGGTGTGGTTAATGAAAAACTGTTTTTT. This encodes CASTRGGVVNEKLFF.

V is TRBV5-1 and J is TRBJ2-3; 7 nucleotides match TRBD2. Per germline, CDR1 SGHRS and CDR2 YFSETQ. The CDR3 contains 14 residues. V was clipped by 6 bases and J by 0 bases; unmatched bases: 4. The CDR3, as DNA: TGCGCCAGCAATATCGGGAGGAGCACAGATACGCAGTATTTT. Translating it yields CASNIGRSTDTQYF.

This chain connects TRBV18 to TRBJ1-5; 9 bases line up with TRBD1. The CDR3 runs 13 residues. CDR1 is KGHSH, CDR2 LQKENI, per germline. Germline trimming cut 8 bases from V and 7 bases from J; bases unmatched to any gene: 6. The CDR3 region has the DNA TGTGCCAGCCGACAGGGGGGTGACCAGCCCCAGCATTTT. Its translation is CASRQGGDQPQHF.

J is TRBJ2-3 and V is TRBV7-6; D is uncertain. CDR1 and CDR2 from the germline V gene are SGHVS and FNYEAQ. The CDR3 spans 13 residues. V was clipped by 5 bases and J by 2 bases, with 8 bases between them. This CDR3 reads CASSPVATDTQYF. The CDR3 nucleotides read TGTGCCAGCAGCCCCGTGGCCACAGATACGCAGTATTTT.

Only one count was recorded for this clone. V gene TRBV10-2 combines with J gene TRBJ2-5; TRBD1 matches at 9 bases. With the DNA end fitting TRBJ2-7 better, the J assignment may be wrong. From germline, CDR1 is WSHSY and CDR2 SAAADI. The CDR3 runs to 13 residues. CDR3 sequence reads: CASMRDRVSEQYF. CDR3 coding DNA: TGCGCCAGCATGCGGGACAGGGTTTCCGAGCAGTACTTC.

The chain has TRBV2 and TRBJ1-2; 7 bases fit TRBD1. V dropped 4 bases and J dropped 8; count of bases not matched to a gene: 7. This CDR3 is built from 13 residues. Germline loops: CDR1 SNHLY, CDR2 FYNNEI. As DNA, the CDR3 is TGTGCCAGCAGTGGTGACAGGGTGGTAGGCTACACCTTC. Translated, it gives CASSGDRVVGYTF.

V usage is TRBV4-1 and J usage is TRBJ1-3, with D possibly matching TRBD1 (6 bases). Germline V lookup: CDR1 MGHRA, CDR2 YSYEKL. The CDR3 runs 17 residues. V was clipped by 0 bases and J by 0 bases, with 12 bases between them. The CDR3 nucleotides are TGCGCCAGCAGCCAAGATAGGGAGGACAGCTCTGGAAACACCATATATTTT. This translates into CASSQDREDSSGNTIYF.

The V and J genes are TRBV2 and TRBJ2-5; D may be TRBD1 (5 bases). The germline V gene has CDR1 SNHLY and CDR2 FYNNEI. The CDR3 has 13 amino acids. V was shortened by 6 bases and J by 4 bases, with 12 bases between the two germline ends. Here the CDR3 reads CASRYRSGETQYF. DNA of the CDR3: TGTGCCAGCAGGTACAGGAGTGGAGAGACCCAGTACTTC. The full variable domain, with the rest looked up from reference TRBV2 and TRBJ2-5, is EPEVTQTPSHQVTQMGQEVILRCVPISNHLYFYWYRQILGQKVEFLVSFYNNEISEKSEIFDDQFSVERPDGSNFTLKIRSTKLEDSAMYFCASRYRSGETQYFGPGTRLLVL.

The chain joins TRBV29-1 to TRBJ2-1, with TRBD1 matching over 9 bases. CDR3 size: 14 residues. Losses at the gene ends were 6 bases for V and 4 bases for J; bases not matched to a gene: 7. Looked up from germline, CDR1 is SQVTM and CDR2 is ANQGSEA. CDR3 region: CSVARTGAYNEQFF. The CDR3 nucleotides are TGCAGCGTGGCACGGACAGGGGCGTACAATGAGCAGTTCTTC.

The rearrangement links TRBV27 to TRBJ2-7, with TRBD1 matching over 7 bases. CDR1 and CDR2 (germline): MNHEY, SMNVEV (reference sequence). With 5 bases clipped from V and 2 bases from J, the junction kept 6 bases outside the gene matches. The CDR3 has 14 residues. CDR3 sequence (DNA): TGTGCCAGCAGTCTCCGACAGGGACCCTACGAGCAGTACTTC. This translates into CASSLRQGPYEQYF.

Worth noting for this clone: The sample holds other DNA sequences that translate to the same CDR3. CDR3 sequence: CASSVDRVNTEAFF. The CDR3 DNA sequence: TGTGCCAGCAGTGTGGACAGGGTGAACACTGAAGCTTTCTTT. The chain carries TRBV6-1 and TRBJ1-1, with TRBD1 matching 8 bases. Per germline, CDR1 MNHNS and CDR2 SASEGT. With V trimmed by 4 bases and J by 0 bases, 1 base remained unmatched. The CDR3 contains 14 residues.

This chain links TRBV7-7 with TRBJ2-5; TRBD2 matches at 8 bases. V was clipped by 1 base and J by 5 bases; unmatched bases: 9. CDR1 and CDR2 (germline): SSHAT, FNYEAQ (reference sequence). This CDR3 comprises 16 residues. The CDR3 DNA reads TGTGCCAGCAGCTTAGTCGGTAGCGGGAAAGGCGAGACCCAGTACTTC. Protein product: CASSLVGSGKGETQYF.

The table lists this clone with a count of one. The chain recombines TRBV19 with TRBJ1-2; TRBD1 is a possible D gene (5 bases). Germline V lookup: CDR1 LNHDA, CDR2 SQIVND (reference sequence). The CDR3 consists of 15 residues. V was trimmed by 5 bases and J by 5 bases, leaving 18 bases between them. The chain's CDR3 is CASSLPRDGKYGYTF. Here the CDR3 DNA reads TGTGCCAGTAGTTTACCTCGGGACGGAAAATATGGCTACACCTTC. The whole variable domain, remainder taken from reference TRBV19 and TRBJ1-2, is DGGITQSPKYLFRKEGQNVTLSCEQNLNHDAMYWYRQDPGQGLRLIYYSQIVNDFQKGDIAEGYSVSREKKESFPLTVTSAQKNPTAFYLCASSLPRDGKYGYTFGSGTRLTVV.

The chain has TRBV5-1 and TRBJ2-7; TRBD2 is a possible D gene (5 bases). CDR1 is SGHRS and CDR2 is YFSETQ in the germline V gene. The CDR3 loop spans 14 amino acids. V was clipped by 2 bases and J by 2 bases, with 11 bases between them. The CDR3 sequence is CASSFDIGTYEQYF. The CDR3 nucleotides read TGCGCCAGCAGCTTCGATATCGGGACCTACGAGCAGTACTTC.

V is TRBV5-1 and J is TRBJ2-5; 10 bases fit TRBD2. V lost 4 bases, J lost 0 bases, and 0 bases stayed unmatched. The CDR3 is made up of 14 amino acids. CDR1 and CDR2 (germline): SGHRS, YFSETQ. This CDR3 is CASSLAGDQETQYF. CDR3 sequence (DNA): TGCGCCAGCAGCCTAGCGGGGGACCAAGAGACCCAGTACTTC. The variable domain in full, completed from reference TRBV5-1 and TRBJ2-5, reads KAGVTQTPRYLIKTRGQQVTLSCSPISGHRSVSWYQQTPGQGLQFLFEYFSETQRNKGNFPGRFSGRQFSNSRSEMNVSTLELGDSALYLCASSLAGDQETQYFGPGTRLLVL.

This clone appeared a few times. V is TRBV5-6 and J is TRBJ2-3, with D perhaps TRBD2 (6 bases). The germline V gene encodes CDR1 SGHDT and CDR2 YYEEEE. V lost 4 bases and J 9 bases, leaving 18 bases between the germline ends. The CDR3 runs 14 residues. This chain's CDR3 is CASSRMGGADTQYF. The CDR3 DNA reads TGTGCCAGCAGCCGTATGGGAGGAGCGGACACGCAGTATTTT.

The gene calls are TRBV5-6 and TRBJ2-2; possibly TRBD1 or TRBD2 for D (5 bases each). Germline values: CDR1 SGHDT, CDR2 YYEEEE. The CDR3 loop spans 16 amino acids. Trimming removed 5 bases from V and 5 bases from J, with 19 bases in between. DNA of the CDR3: TGTGCCAGCAGATCCCCCAGGAGGCAGGGTACCGGGGAGCTGTTTTTT. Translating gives CASRSPRRQGTGELFF.

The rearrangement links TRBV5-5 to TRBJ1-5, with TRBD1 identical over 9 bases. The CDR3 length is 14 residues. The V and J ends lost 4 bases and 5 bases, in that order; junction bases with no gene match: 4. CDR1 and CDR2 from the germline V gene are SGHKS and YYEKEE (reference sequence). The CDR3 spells CASSLGTGYQPQHF. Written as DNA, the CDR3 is TGTGCCAGCAGCCTCGGGACAGGGTATCAGCCCCAGCATTTT. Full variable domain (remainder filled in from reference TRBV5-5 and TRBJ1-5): DAGVTQSPTHLIKTRGQQVTLRCSPISGHKSVSWYQQVLGQGPQFIFQYYEKEERGRGNFPDRFSARQFPNYSSELNVNALLLGDSALYLCASSLGTGYQPQHFGDGTRLSIL.

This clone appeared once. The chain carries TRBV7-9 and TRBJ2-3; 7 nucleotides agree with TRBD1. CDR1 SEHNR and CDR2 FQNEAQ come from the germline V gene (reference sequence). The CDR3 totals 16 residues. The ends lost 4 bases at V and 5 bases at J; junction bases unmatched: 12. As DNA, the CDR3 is TGTGCCAGCAGCTCCCCCGAAGGGGGCTCGAGAGATACGCAGTATTTT. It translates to CASSSPEGGSRDTQYF.

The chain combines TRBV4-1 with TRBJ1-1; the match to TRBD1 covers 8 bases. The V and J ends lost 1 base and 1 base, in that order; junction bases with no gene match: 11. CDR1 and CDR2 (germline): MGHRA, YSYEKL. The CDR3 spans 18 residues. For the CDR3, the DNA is TGCGCCAGCAGCCAAGCCTGGGCTCGACAGGGGCAGAACACTGAAGCTTTCTTT. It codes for CASSQAWARQGQNTEAFF.

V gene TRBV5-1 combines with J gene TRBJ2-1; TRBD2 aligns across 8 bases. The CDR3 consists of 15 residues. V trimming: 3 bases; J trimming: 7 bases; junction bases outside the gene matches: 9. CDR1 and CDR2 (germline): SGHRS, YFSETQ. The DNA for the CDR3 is TGCGCCAGCAGCTCCGGGACTAGTGATAGTAATGAGCAGTTCTTC. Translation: CASSSGTSDSNEQFF.

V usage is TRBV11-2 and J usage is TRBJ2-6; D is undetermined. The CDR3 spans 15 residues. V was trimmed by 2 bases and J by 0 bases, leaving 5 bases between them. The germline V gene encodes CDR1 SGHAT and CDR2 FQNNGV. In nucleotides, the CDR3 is TGTGCCAGCAGCTTAAGGATCTCTGGGGCCAACGTCCTGACTTTC. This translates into CASSLRISGANVLTF.